This TCR beta chain is drawn from a study of shared clonotypes between healthy human individuals. In the source study's methods: There were no quality scores in the junction-only immunoSEQ sequences, so filtering differed. Produced via immunoSEQ multiplex PCR; TCRdb's table is partial and in-frame only. V, J and clone size are those of that table, while D and trimming were read from the DNA. Here the sample spans around 2.1 million clones, about 92% being singletons. Naive CD8 cells were CD45RO-negative, positively selected for CCR7, excluding terminally differentiated effector memory CD45RA+ cells. The receptor comes from a man aged 18 to 29 in good health. Some clones in this sample may be carry-over from other donors' samples. The sample taken for sequencing was naive CD8+ T cells from PBMCs.

CDR3 DNA sequence: TGTGCCAGCAGCTTAACGGACGTCACTGAAGCTTTCTTT. It yields the protein CASSLTDVTEAFF. The rearrangement joins TRBV7-3 to TRBJ1-1; D call uncertain. This CDR3 is built from 13 residues. Germline V gene sequence: CDR1 SGHTA, CDR2 FQGTGA. V was pared by 0 bases and J by 4 bases, with 6 bases between.